These 18 T cell receptor beta chains share one sample of origin, sequenced in a study of cytomegalovirus exposure and HLA in healthy donors (TCRdb year 2017). Libraries were constructed by the immunoSEQ multiplex PCR assay. For the multiplex PCR, a mixture combining 60 forward primers for TCR Vbeta segments and 13 reverse primers for TCR Jbeta segments was used. TCRdb obtained this table from immuneACCESS and retained in-frame rearrangements with V and J assigned. These tables miss some clones; where compared with another copy, unresolved V genes account for less than half of the shortfall, and the remainder is unexplained. Counted in this sample were some 180,000 clones; over 75% of them appeared once. Approximately 2.1% of the sample is in the top ten clones. What was sequenced was PBMCs. These TCRs come from a woman aged 25 to 39 in good health and CMV-seronegative.

This clone was detected a few times. The V gene is TRBV25-1, the J gene TRBJ2-7; a weak D match, TRBD2 (6 bases). This CDR3 has 15 residues. Germline CDR1 is MGHDK and CDR2 is SYGVNS. With 1 base removed from V and 5 bases from J, the gap between germline ends came to 15 bases. The CDR3 loop reads CASSEWRDRLNEQYF. Written as DNA, the CDR3 is TGTGCCAGCAGTGAATGGAGGGACCGTCTGAACGAGCAGTACTTC.

This clone occurred a few times. This chain joins TRBV19 and TRBJ1-5; possible D gene TRBD1, 6 bases. Trimming took 2 bases from V and 7 from J, leaving 18 bases between them. CDR3 length equals 16 residues. Germline CDR1 and CDR2: LNHDA and SQIVND (reference sequence). The CDR3, as DNA: TGTGCCAGTAGTATACTTACAGGGAAGGTCGGCCAGCCCCAGCATTTT. Translating it yields CASSILTGKVGQPQHF.

The rearrangement links TRBV2 to TRBJ1-5; 8 bases are a match to TRBD1. V dropped 4 bases and J dropped 5; count of bases not matched to a gene: 4. Germline V gene lookup returns CDR1 SNHLY and CDR2 FYNNEI. The CDR3 is 14 residues long. The CDR3 here is CASSGSTGDQPQHF. The CDR3 DNA sequence: TGTGCCAGCAGTGGGTCGACAGGGGATCAGCCCCAGCATTTT.

V gene TRBV4-2 combines with J gene TRBJ2-2; D is perhaps TRBD1 (8 bases). Germline-derived CDR1 and CDR2 are LGHNA and YNFKEQ. This CDR3 spans 14 amino acids. V gave up 5 bases and J gave up 3 bases, with 10 bases separating them. The CDR3 sequence: CASSTGGDTGELFF. CDR3 bases: TGTGCCAGCAGCACAGGGGGGGACACCGGGGAGCTGTTTTTT.

This chain connects TRBV5-6 to TRBJ2-1; 11 bases agree with TRBD2. Trimming cost V 3 bases and J 4 bases; bases outside gene matches: 9. In germline, CDR1 is SGHDT, CDR2 YYEEEE. This CDR3 is 17 amino acids long. The CDR3 nucleotides are TGTGCCAGCAGCTCCGTCCTGCTAGCGGGGGGATACAATGAGCAGTTCTTC. Translating it yields CASSSVLLAGGYNEQFF.

V and J are TRBV9 and TRBJ1-6; D possibly corresponds to TRBD1 (5 bases). Trimming left V 3 bases short and J 2 bases short, with 6 bases between. CDR3 size: 14 residues. From germline, CDR1 is SGDLS and CDR2 YYNGEE. CDR3 residues: CASSGQPYNSPLHF. CDR3 sequence (DNA): TGTGCCAGCAGCGGACAGCCCTATAATTCACCCCTCCACTTT.

The J gene is TRBJ2-2, the V gene TRBV11-2, with TRBD1 matching 7 bases. Germline assignment: CDR1 SGHAT and CDR2 FQNNGV. Unmatched junction bases numbered 6, after V lost 4 bases and J lost 7 bases. The CDR3 extends over 14 amino acids. CDR3 bases: TGTGCCAGCAGCTCGGGACAGTCCAGCGGGGAGCTGTTTTTT. This encodes CASSSGQSSGELFF.

The chain couples TRBV29-1 to TRBJ2-5, with D possibly TRBD2 on 5 matching bases. Trimming took off 5 bases at V and 5 bases at J, with 15 bases between the two ends. Germline values: CDR1 SQVTM, CDR2 ANQGSEA. The CDR3 length is 13 residues. The CDR3 region has the DNA TGCAGCGTTCTCTCGGGGAACTCGGAGACCCAGTACTTC. It translates to CSVLSGNSETQYF.

The V call is TRBV5-1, the J call TRBJ1-1; 9 nucleotides match TRBD1. Trimming took 3 bases from V and 3 from J; bases not matched to a gene: 3. Germline values: CDR1 SGHRS, CDR2 YFSETQ. There are 14 residues in the CDR3. The CDR3 sequence is CASSWGQGYTEAFF. CDR3 DNA: TGCGCCAGCAGCTGGGGACAGGGTTACACTGAAGCTTTCTTT.

This clone was seen once. The V call is TRBV30, the J call TRBJ2-7; 9 bases fit TRBD2. Germline V gene sequence: CDR1 GTSNPN, CDR2 SVGIG (reference sequence). Trimming at V came to 2 bases and at J to 2 bases, leaving 7 bases not matched to a gene. This CDR3 is built from 15 residues. The DNA of the CDR3 is TGTGCCTGGAGTACAGCAGCGGGGGGCACCTACGAGCAGTACTTC. Protein product: CAWSTAAGGTYEQYF.

This chain joins TRBV7-6 and TRBJ1-6; a weak D match, TRBD1 (6 bases). V was trimmed by 5 bases and J by 6 bases, leaving 14 bases between them. The CDR3 is 15 residues long. Germline V gene sequence: CDR1 SGHVS, CDR2 FNYEAQ. CDR3 bases: TGTGCCAGCAGCCAGGACAGCCTATCTAATTCACCCCTCCACTTT. Translated: CASSQDSLSNSPLHF.

This clone has just a few counts. The rearrangement joins TRBV27 to TRBJ1-4; 8 bases line up with TRBD1. The CDR3 consists of 16 residues. V lost 5 bases, J lost 0 bases, and 5 bases stayed unmatched. From germline, CDR1 is MNHEY and CDR2 SMNVEV (reference sequence). In nucleotides, the CDR3 is TGTGCCAGCAGTGAGACAGGGGTAGCAACTAATGAAAAACTGTTTTTT. Translated, it gives CASSETGVATNEKLFF.

V gene TRBV7-6 combines with J gene TRBJ1-5; 8 bases line up with TRBD1. Trimming took 5 bases from V and 5 from J; bases not matched to a gene: 11. The CDR3 loop spans 16 amino acids. Germline loops: CDR1 SGHVS, CDR2 FNYEAQ. CDR3 region: CASSNRTGSLDQPQHF. The DNA of the CDR3 is TGTGCCAGCAGCAACCGGACAGGGTCGTTGGATCAGCCCCAGCATTTT.

This sequence joins TRBV30 and TRBJ1-1, with TRBD1 matching 7 bases. V shed 3 bases, J shed 1 base, and the junction held 11 bases outside the gene matches. This CDR3 has 16 amino acids. Germline V gene data show CDR1 as GTSNPN and CDR2 as SVGIG (reference sequence). CDR3 DNA: TGTGCCTGGAGCCAACTTGGACAGGCACCGAACACTGAAGCTTTCTTT. This encodes CAWSQLGQAPNTEAFF.

The V gene is TRBV30, the J gene TRBJ1-5; D gene uncertain. The length of the CDR3 is 12 residues. The V gene's germline CDR1 is GTSNPN and CDR2 SVGIG (reference sequence). V was clipped by 2 bases and J by 5 bases, with 7 bases between them. CDR3 protein: CAWSTGDQPQHF. In nucleotides, the CDR3 is TGTGCCTGGAGTACGGGAGATCAGCCCCAGCATTTT.

The V and J genes are TRBV7-9 and TRBJ1-2, with 10 bases fitting TRBD1. The germline gives CDR1 SEHNR, CDR2 FQNEAQ (reference sequence). The CDR3 loop spans 19 amino acids. V was pared by 3 bases and J by 3 bases, with 16 bases of the junction left unmatched. DNA for the CDR3: TGTGCCAGCAGCTTTTCCCCCGGGACAGGGGATTTCCTAGACTATGGCTACACCTTC. As protein: CASSFSPGTGDFLDYGYTF.

J is TRBJ1-1 and V is TRBV6-5, with D perhaps TRBD1 (6 bases). Trimming pared 2 bases from V and 2 bases from J, leaving 15 bases between. Germline V lookup: CDR1 MNHEY, CDR2 SVGAGI. The CDR3 extends over 16 amino acids. For the CDR3, the DNA is TGTGCCAGCAGTTACGCCTTTTTGGACAGAAACACTGAAGCTTTCTTT. Translated, it gives CASSYAFLDRNTEAFF.

The V and J genes are TRBV4-2 and TRBJ2-3, with D hard to call. V lost 1 base and J lost 5, with 7 bases in between. Germline V gene data show CDR1 as LGHNA and CDR2 as YNFKEQ. This CDR3 has 13 residues. The CDR3 region is CASSQVSEDTQYF. The CDR3 nucleotides are TGTGCCAGCAGCCAAGTGAGCGAAGATACGCAGTATTTT.